This T cell receptor (beta chain) was retrieved from a study of OX40 agonist ivuxolimab in advanced cancers. About the study: The dose-escalation cohort was over 65% male, with a mean age of about 56 years, ranging about 20 to 85.

Autoimmune disease history or systemic immunosuppression led to patient exclusion. The study's findings and limits: Blood T cells, both CD4+ and CD8+, expanded clonally by week 6 at 0.1 to 3.0 mg/kg.

Note on this clone: The antigen remains undetermined.

Assay used: immunoSEQ multiplex PCR; TCRdb lists only in-frame clones, some missing. In the table there are around 40,000 clones, approximately 80% of which are singletons. CDR3 length: 16 residues. After removal of 2 bases from V and 3 bases from J, the junction contained 5 bases not matched to a gene. Germline V lookup: CDR1 SGHRS, CDR2 YFSETQ. This chain links TRBV5-1 with TRBJ2-5, with TRBD2 identical over 12 bases. The source was CD4+ or CD8+ T cells sorted from blood, collected in a trial of the OX40 agonist ivuxolimab. The sequence was obtained from an adult with an advanced solid tumor such as melanoma, head and neck, liver or kidney cancer. The CDR3 DNA reads as TGCGCCAGCAGCTTTAGGCTAGCGGGGGGGAAAGAGACCCAGTACTTC. This codes for CASSFRLAGGKETQYF.